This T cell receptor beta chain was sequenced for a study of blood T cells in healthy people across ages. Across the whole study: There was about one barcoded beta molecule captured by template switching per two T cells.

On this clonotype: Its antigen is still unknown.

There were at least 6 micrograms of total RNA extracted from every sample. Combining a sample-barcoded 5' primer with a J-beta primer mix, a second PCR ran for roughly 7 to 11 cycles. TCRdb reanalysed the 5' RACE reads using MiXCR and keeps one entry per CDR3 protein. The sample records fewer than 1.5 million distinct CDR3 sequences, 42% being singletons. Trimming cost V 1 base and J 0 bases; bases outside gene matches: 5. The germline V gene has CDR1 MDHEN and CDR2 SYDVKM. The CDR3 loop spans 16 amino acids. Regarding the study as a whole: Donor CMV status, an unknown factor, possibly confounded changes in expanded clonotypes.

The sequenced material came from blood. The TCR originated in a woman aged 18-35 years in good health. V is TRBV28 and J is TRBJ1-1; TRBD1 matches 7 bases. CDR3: CASSLYAGQMNTEAFF. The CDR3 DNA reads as TGTGCCAGCAGTTTATATGCGGGACAGATGAACACTGAAGCTTTCTTT.